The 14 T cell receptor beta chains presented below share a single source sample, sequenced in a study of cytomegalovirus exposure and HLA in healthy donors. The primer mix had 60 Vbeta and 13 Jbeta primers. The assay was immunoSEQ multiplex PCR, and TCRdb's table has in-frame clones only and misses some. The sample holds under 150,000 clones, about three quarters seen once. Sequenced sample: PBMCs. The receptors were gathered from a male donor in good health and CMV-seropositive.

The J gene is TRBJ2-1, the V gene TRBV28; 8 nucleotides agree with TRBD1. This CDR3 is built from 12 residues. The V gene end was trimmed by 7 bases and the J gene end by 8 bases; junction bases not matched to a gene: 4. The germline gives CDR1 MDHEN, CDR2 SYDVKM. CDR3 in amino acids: CASKTTGDEQFF. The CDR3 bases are TGTGCCAGCAAAACGACAGGGGATGAGCAGTTCTTC.

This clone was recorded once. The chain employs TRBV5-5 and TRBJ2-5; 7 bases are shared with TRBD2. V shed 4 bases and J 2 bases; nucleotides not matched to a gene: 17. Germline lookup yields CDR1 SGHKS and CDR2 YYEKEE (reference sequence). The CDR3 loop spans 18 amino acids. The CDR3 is CASSVLSRLAGNQETQYF. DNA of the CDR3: TGTGCCAGCAGCGTTCTGTCTCGGTTAGCGGGTAATCAAGAGACCCAGTACTTC. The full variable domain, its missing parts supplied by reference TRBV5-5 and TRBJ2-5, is DAGVTQSPTHLIKTRGQQVTLRCSPISGHKSVSWYQQVLGQGPQFIFQYYEKEERGRGNFPDRFSARQFPNYSSELNVNALLLGDSALYLCASSVLSRLAGNQETQYFGPGTRLLVL.

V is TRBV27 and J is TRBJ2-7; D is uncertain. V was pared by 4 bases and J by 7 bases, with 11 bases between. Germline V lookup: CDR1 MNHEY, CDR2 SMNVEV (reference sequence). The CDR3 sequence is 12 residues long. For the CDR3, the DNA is TGTGCCAGCAGTTCTTCTCGTCTGGAGCAGTACTTC. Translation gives CASSSSRLEQYF.

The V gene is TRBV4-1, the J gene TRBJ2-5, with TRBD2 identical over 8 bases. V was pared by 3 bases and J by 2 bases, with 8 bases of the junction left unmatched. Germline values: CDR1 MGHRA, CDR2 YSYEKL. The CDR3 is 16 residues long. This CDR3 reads CASSQVLAEFQETQYF. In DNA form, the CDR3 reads TGCGCCAGCAGCCAGGTACTAGCGGAGTTTCAAGAGACCCAGTACTTC.

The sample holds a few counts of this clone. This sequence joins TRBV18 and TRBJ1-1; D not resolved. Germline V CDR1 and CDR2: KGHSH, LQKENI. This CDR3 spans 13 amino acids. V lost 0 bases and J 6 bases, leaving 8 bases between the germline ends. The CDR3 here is CASSPPDTPEAFF. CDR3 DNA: TGTGCCAGCTCACCACCAGACACACCTGAAGCTTTCTTT.

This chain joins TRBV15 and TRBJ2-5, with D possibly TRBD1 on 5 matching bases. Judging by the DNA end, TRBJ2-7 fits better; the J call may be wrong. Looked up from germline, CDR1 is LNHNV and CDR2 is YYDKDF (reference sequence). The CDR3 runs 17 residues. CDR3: CATSRRYGVGASYEQYF. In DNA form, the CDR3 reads TGTGCCACCAGCAGGAGGTATGGGGTTGGGGCCTCCTACGAGCAGTACTTC.

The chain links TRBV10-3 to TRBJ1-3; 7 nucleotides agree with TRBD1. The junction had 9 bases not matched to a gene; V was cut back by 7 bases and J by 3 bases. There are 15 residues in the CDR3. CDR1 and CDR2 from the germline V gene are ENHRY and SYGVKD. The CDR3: CAINTGAQNGNTIYF. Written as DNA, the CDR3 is TGTGCCATCAATACAGGGGCGCAGAATGGAAACACCATATATTTT.

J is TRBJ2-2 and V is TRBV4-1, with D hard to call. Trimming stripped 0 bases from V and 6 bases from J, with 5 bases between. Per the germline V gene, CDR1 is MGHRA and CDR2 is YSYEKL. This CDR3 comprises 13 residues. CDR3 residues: CASSQEQPGELFF. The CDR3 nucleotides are TGCGCCAGCAGCCAAGAACAACCCGGGGAGCTGTTTTTT.

CDR3 nucleotides: TGTGCCAGCAGTTTAAACCCTGATAAGACAGGTCTGCGGACGGGAGCTTTCTTT. Translating it yields CASSLNPDKTGLRTGAFF. The chain combines TRBV27 with TRBJ1-1, with D perhaps TRBD1 (6 bases). With 2 bases removed from V and 10 bases from J, the gap between germline ends came to 29 bases. The length of the CDR3 is 18 residues. Germline CDR1 MNHEY, CDR2 SMNVEV (reference sequence).

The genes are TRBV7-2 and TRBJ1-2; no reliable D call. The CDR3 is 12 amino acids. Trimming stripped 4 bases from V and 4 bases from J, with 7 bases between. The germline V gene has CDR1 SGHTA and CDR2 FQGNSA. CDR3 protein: CASSSNSYGYTF. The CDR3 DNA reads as TGTGCCAGCAGCTCTAACAGCTATGGCTACACCTTC.

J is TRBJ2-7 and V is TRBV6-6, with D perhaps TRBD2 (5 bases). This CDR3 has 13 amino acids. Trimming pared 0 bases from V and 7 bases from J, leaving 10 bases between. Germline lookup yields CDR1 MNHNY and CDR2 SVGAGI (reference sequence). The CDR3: CASSYSTIGEQYF. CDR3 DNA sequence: TGTGCCAGCAGTTACTCGACTATAGGAGAGCAGTACTTC.

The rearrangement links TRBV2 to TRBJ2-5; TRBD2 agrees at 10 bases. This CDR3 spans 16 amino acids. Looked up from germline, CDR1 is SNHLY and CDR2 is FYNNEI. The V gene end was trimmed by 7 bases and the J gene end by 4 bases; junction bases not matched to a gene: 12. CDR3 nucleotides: TGTGCCAGCACCCAAGGAAAAGCGGGAGGGAGAGAGACCCAGTACTTC. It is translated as CASTQGKAGGRETQYF. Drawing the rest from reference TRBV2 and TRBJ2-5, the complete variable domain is EPEVTQTPSHQVTQMGQEVILRCVPISNHLYFYWYRQILGQKVEFLVSFYNNEISEKSEIFDDQFSVERPDGSNFTLKIRSTKLEDSAMYFCASTQGKAGGRETQYFGPGTRLLVL.

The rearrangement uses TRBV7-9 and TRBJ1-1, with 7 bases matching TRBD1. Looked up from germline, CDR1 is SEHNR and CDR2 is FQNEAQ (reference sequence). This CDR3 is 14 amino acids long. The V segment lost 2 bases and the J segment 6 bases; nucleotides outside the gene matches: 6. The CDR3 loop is CASSLNRGIPEAFF. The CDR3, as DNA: TGTGCCAGCAGCTTAAACAGGGGAATCCCTGAAGCTTTCTTT. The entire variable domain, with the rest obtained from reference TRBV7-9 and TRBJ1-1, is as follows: DTGVSQNPRHKITKRGQNVTFRCDPISEHNRLYWYRQTLGQGPEFLTYFQNEAQLEKSRLLSDRFSAERPKGSFSTLEIQRTEQGDSAMYLCASSLNRGIPEAFFGQGTRLTVV.

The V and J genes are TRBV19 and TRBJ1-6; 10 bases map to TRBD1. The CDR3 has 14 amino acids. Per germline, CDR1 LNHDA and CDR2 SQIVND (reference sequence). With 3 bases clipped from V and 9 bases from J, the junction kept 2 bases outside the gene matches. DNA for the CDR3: TGTGCCAGTAGTATTGGGACAGGGGTTTCACCCCTCCACTTT. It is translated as CASSIGTGVSPLHF.